Included here is one TCR beta chain sequence, with context. This entry comes from a study of blood T cell repertoires in COVID-19. Looking at the study overall: Spain, Italy and the United States supplied samples that represented acute and convalescent COVID-19.

Libraries were prepared by immunoSEQ multiplex PCR; TCRdb keeps only in-frame clonotypes and omits some of them. Of some 120,000 clones in the sample, approximately 84% were seen once. The V gene end was trimmed by 0 bases and the J gene end by 1 base; junction bases not matched to a gene: 8. This CDR3 has 17 residues. Germline CDR1 reads GTSNPN; CDR2 reads SVGIG (reference sequence). The TCR originated in a man aged 70 or older with acute or convalescent COVID-19. Material: peripheral blood. This rearrangement joins TRBV30 to TRBJ1-5; 8 bases map to TRBD1. CDR3 nucleotides: TGTGCCTGGAGTGTACATCAGGGGGCAAGGAGCAATCAGCCCCAGCATTTT. Amino acid sequence: CAWSVHQGARSNQPQHF.